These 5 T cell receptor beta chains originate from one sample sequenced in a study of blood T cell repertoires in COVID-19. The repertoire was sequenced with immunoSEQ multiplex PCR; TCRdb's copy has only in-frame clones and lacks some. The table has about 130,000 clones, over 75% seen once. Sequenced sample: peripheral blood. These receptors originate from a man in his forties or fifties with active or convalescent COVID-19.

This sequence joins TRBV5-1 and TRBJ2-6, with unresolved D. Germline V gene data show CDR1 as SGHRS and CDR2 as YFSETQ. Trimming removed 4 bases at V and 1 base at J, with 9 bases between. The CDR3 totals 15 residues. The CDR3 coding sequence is TGCGCCAGCAGCAAAACAGCATCTGGGGCCAACGTCCTGACTTTC. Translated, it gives CASSKTASGANVLTF.

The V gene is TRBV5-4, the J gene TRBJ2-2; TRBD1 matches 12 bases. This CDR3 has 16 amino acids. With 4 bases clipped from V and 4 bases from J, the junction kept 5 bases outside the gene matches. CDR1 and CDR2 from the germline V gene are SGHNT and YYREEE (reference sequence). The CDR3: CASSPGTGGGTGELFF. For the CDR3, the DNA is TGTGCCAGCAGCCCGGGGACAGGGGGCGGCACCGGGGAGCTGTTTTTT.

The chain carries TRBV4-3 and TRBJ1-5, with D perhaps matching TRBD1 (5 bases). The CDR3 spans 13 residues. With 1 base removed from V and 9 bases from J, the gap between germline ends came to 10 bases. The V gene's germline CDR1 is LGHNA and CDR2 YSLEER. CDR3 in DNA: TGCGCCAGCAGCCAAGGCACAGGTCTGCCCCAGCATTTT. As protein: CASSQGTGLPQHF.

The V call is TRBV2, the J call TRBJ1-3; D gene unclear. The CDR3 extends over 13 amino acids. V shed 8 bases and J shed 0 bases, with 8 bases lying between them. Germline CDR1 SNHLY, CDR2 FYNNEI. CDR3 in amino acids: CASGGSSGNTIYF. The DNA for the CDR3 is TGTGCCAGCGGCGGCAGCTCTGGAAACACCATATATTTT.

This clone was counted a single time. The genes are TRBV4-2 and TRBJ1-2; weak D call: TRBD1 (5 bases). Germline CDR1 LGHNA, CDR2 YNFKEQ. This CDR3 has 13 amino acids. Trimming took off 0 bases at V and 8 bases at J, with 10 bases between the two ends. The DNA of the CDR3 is TGTGCCAGCAGCCAAGATCAGGGTGGAGGCTACACCTTC. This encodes CASSQDQGGGYTF.